This T cell receptor beta chain was documented in a study of human T cells and chemical hapten exposure. Time point of the sample: pre-sensitization, week 0. The treatment denotes: therapeutic diphenylcyclopropenone sensitization with weekly scalp DPC. Blood, whole and unfractionated, served as the source for total RNA extraction. A remark on this clonotype: Its antigen remains unknown.

The CDR3 totals 15 residues. Trimming cost V 10 bases and J 5 bases; bases outside gene matches: 16. Germline assignment: CDR1 MDHEN and CDR2 SYDVKM. Study findings and constraints: TCRs at high frequency, those above 1 in 1000, did not change with DPC sensitization.

A single record per CDR3 protein comes from TCRdb applying MiXCR to the RACE reads. In the table there are under 400,000 distinct CDR3 sequences, more than 4.5% of which are singletons. The sequence came from a woman aged 50 to 60 with alopecia areata. Some clones in this sample may be carry-over from other donors' samples. Sequencing used whole blood, obtained in connection with sensitization to the hapten diphenylcyclopropenone (DPC). The chain recombines TRBV28 with TRBJ2-5, with 7 bases lining up with TRBD2. This CDR3 reads CATSGTNRDRETQYF. The CDR3 DNA is TGTGCCACGTCCGGGACTAACCGAGACCGGGAGACCCAGTACTTC.